This T cell receptor (beta chain) originates from a study of cytomegalovirus exposure and HLA in healthy donors. The PCR contained 60 Vbeta and 13 Jbeta primers. Sequencing used immunoSEQ multiplex PCR; TCRdb keeps in-frame clones, though not all of them. The sample records some 120,000 clones, roughly four fifths being singletons. Per germline, CDR1 MGHRA and CDR2 YSYEKL. The ends were cut back, 2 bases at V and 4 bases at J, with 12 bases in the middle. The CDR3 spans 15 residues. What was sequenced was PBMCs. The TCR originated in a male donor in good health and CMV-seropositive. The J gene is TRBJ1-5, the V gene TRBV4-1, with D possibly TRBD1 on 5 matching bases. The CDR3, as DNA: TGCGCCAGCAGCCAATTGGGACTGCCTAATCAGCCCCAGCATTTT. Protein sequence: CASSQLGLPNQPQHF.